Shown below are 29 T cell receptor beta chains from a single sample sequenced in a study of T cell responses to AZD1222 COVID-19 vaccine. Data came from immunoSEQ multiplex PCR; TCRdb stores just in-frame clones and leaves some out. The table records some 130,000 clones, around 90% of them present only once. Specimen: peripheral blood, collected on day 0 of AZD1222 vaccination. Source of these receptors: an adult in good health.

The chain joins TRBV5-4 to TRBJ1-2; 7 bases align to TRBD1. V was pared by 4 bases and J by 4 bases, with 7 bases of the junction left unmatched. This CDR3 spans 14 amino acids. CDR1 is SGHNT and CDR2 is YYREEE in the germline V gene (reference sequence). CDR3 region: CASSPDRTSYGYTF. The CDR3 nucleotides read TGTGCCAGCAGCCCGGACAGGACCTCCTATGGCTACACCTTC.

The chain carries TRBV12-3 or TRBV12-4 and TRBJ1-5; the match to TRBD1 covers 8 bases. This CDR3 has 13 amino acids. The V segment lost 5 bases and the J segment 4 bases; nucleotides outside the gene matches: 1. Here the CDR3 reads CASSGQGNQPQHF. CDR3 nucleotide sequence: TGTGCCAGCAGTGGACAGGGTAATCAGCCCCAGCATTTT.

The CDR3 DNA is TGTGCCAGCAGTTTATCACAGGGATACGAGCAGTACTTC. Residues: CASSLSQGYEQYF. This sequence joins TRBV28 and TRBJ2-7; a possible D gene is TRBD1 (6 bases). The CDR3 covers 13 residues. The germline gives CDR1 MDHEN, CDR2 SYDVKM. Trimming removed 1 base from V and 4 bases from J, with 8 bases in between.

The CDR3 reads CASRGTGATNEKLFF. DNA for the CDR3: TGTGCCAGCAGAGGGACAGGGGCAACTAATGAAAAACTGTTTTTT. J is TRBJ1-4 and V is TRBV7-2; 10 bases fit TRBD1. V lost 6 bases and J lost 0; bases outside the gene matches: 1. Per the germline V gene, CDR1 is SGHTA and CDR2 is FQGNSA. The CDR3 totals 15 residues.

The rearrangement joins TRBV11-1 to TRBJ2-5; 9 bases align to TRBD2. J was trimmed by 1 base and V by 4 bases; bases with no gene match: 4. Per germline, CDR1 SGHAT and CDR2 FQDESV (reference sequence). CDR3 size: 15 residues. CDR3 sequence: CASSSPGLAQETQYF. The CDR3 nucleotides read TGTGCCAGCAGCTCCCCGGGACTAGCCCAAGAGACCCAGTACTTC.

The chain links TRBV6-5 to TRBJ1-3; 9 positions agree with TRBD1. The germline V gene encodes CDR1 MNHEY and CDR2 SVGAGI. The V segment lost 6 bases and the J segment 0 bases; nucleotides outside the gene matches: 3. The CDR3 runs to 15 residues. CDR3 residues: CASSRDRDSGNTIYF. The CDR3 DNA reads TGTGCCAGCAGCCGGGACAGGGACTCTGGAAACACCATATATTTT.

The chain links TRBV30 to TRBJ1-4; 10 positions match TRBD1. V shed 3 bases and J 10 bases; nucleotides not matched to a gene: 8. Germline V gives CDR1 GTSNPN, CDR2 SVGIG (reference sequence). The CDR3 consists of 14 residues. The CDR3 DNA follows: TGTGCCTGGAGCCCGGACAGGGGGATTGTAAAACTGTTTTTT. This translates into CAWSPDRGIVKLFF.

The V gene is TRBV9, the J gene TRBJ2-1, with D unresolved. CDR3 length equals 15 residues. Trimming removed 2 bases at V and 7 bases at J, with 16 bases between. Germline V gene sequence: CDR1 SGDLS, CDR2 YYNGEE. The CDR3 sequence: CASSVYVGLMNEQFF. The CDR3, as DNA: TGTGCCAGCAGCGTCTACGTAGGGCTCATGAATGAGCAGTTCTTC.

The count of this clone is one. V usage is TRBV2 and J usage is TRBJ2-3; the D is unclear. This CDR3 is 14 amino acids long. V lost 6 bases, J lost 2 bases, and 12 bases lay in between. The germline V gene has CDR1 SNHLY and CDR2 FYNNEI. The CDR3 loop is CASRTGSITDTQYF. CDR3 nucleotide sequence: TGTGCCAGCAGGACCGGTTCGATCACAGATACGCAGTATTTT.

This clone was counted between two and nine times. This chain links TRBV19 with TRBJ2-7, with a possible D match to TRBD2 (6 bases). Germline V gene sequence: CDR1 LNHDA, CDR2 SQIVND (reference sequence). The length of the CDR3 is 15 residues. Trimming stripped 6 bases from V and 3 bases from J, with 18 bases between. In nucleotides, the CDR3 is TGTGCCAGTAGCCGAGGGTGGGGCGGGAACTACGAGCAGTACTTC. Protein product: CASSRGWGGNYEQYF.

V usage is TRBV6-6 and J usage is TRBJ1-2, with TRBD1 identical over 12 bases. This CDR3 is 17 amino acids long. Germline loops: CDR1 MNHNY, CDR2 SVGAGI (reference sequence). With V trimmed by 5 bases and J by 2 bases, 9 bases remained unmatched. The CDR3 DNA is TGTGCCAGCAGTCGTGGGACAGGGGGCTCACGAAACTATGGCTACACCTTC. Protein product: CASSRGTGGSRNYGYTF.

The table lists this clone with a few counts. J is TRBJ1-5 and V is TRBV7-2; possibly TRBD1 for D (5 bases). V lost 5 bases and J lost 2, with 13 bases in between. The CDR3 contains 15 residues. Per germline, CDR1 SGHTA and CDR2 FQGNSA. CDR3 sequence: CASSKNQGRNQPQHF. For the CDR3, the DNA is TGTGCCAGCAGCAAAAATCAGGGTCGCAATCAGCCCCAGCATTTT.

The chain employs TRBV10-3 and TRBJ1-1; 9 bases are a match to TRBD1. The CDR3 is 14 amino acids. CDR1 ENHRY and CDR2 SYGVKD come from the germline V gene. V trimming: 2 bases; J trimming: 5 bases; junction bases outside the gene matches: 3. DNA for the CDR3: TGTGCCATCAGTGAGACAGGGGGCAGGACTGAAGCTTTCTTT. Translating it yields CAISETGGRTEAFF.

This clone occurred once. The CDR3 DNA sequence: TGCGCCAGCAGAGGGTCCTACGAGCAGTACTTC. Its protein is CASRGSYEQYF. The chain combines TRBV10-2 with TRBJ2-7; D not resolved. Per the germline V gene, CDR1 is WSHSY and CDR2 is SAAADI. Trimming left V 6 bases short and J 1 base short, with 4 bases between. The CDR3 spans 11 residues.

The J gene is TRBJ2-5, the V gene TRBV28; maybe TRBD2 (6 bases). The CDR3 covers 11 residues. The germline V gene encodes CDR1 MDHEN and CDR2 SYDVKM. Trimming shortened V by 10 bases and J by 1 base, and 7 bases separated the two germline ends. CDR3 coding DNA: TGTGCCACTAGCGTCCAAGAGACCCAGTACTTC. Its protein product is CATSVQETQYF.

Comment on this clone: One junction end does not reproduce the germline sequence, and a read error may be involved. The chain combines TRBV9 with TRBJ2-2, with 8 bases matching TRBD2. There are 17 residues in the CDR3. Germline V gene sequence: CDR1 SGDLS, CDR2 YYNGEE. DNA for the CDR3: TGTGCCAGCAGCGTGATACCCGGGAGGGCGAACACCGGGGATCTGTTTTTT. Its protein product is CASSVIPGRANTGDLFF. The variable domain in full, completed from reference TRBV9 and TRBJ2-2, reads DSGVTQTPKHLITATGQRVTLRCSPRSGDLSVYWYQQSLDQGLQFLIQYYNGEERAKGNILERFSAQQFPDLHSELNLSSLELGDSALYFCASSVIPGRANTGDLFFGEGSRLTVL.

The chain links TRBV11-2 to TRBJ1-2, with 9 bases aligning to TRBD1. The V and J ends lost 5 bases and 7 bases, in that order; junction bases with no gene match: 17. The CDR3 sequence is 17 residues long. CDR1 and CDR2 from the germline V gene are SGHAT and FQNNGV. CDR3 sequence: CASSGGTGILLASGYTF. CDR3 DNA: TGTGCCAGCAGCGGCGGGACAGGGATTTTATTGGCTAGTGGCTACACCTTC.

The V and J genes are TRBV19 and TRBJ1-2; weak D call: TRBD1 (6 bases). V was trimmed by 8 bases and J by 2 bases, leaving 9 bases between them. The V gene's germline CDR1 is LNHDA and CDR2 SQIVND (reference sequence). The CDR3 contains 12 residues. This chain's CDR3 is CASLTGNYGYTF. The DNA for the CDR3 is TGTGCCAGTTTAACAGGGAACTATGGCTACACCTTC.

V and J are TRBV30 and TRBJ1-1; unclear D gene. The CDR3 runs 12 residues. Germline V CDR1 and CDR2: GTSNPN, SVGIG (reference sequence). The V end was cut by 2 bases, the J end by 7 bases, with 11 bases between. CDR3 residues: CAWSSQTSEAFF. The CDR3 DNA reads TGTGCCTGGAGTTCACAGACAAGTGAAGCTTTCTTT.

This clone was seen a handful of times. The gene calls are TRBV6-1 and TRBJ1-6; D is perhaps TRBD1 (5 bases). Germline loops: CDR1 MNHNS, CDR2 SASEGT. V gave up 2 bases and J gave up 7 bases, with 9 bases separating them. The CDR3 runs 14 residues. CDR3 coding DNA: TGTGCCAGCAGTGAACGACAGCGGAATTCACCCCTCCACTTT. Translation gives CASSERQRNSPLHF.

The V and J genes are TRBV6-1 and TRBJ2-5; TRBD1 matches 10 bases. This CDR3 is 16 amino acids long. V lost 3 bases, J lost 4 bases, and 8 bases stayed unmatched. Germline CDR1 and CDR2: MNHNS and SASEGT. DNA of the CDR3: TGTGCCAGCAGTGATGGCCCCGGACAGGGGGGAGAGACCCAGTACTTC. Protein sequence: CASSDGPGQGGETQYF.

The V call is TRBV27, the J call TRBJ2-7, with D possibly matching TRBD1 (6 bases). From germline, CDR1 is MNHEY and CDR2 SMNVEV (reference sequence). V was trimmed by 0 bases and J by 4 bases, leaving 13 bases between them. The CDR3 runs to 15 residues. The CDR3, as DNA: TGTGCCAGCAGTTTATCTCCGGACAGTAAGTACGAGCAGTACTTC. It yields the protein CASSLSPDSKYEQYF.

This clone was detected a few times. The chain carries TRBV2 and TRBJ1-4; D unresolved. CDR1 is SNHLY, CDR2 FYNNEI, per germline. V lost 6 bases, J lost 3 bases, and 8 bases lay in between. This CDR3 has 13 amino acids. CDR3 sequence (DNA): TGTGCCAGCAGGGTGGTGGCTAATGAAAAACTGTTTTTT. Translated, it gives CASRVVANEKLFF.

The V call is TRBV5-8, the J call TRBJ1-2, with D unclear. The V gene lost 3 bases and the J gene lost 6 bases, with 9 bases spanning the gap. The germline V gene encodes CDR1 SGHTS and CDR2 YDEGEE. The CDR3 is 12 amino acids. CDR3 region: CASSWDFNGYTF. CDR3 DNA sequence: TGTGCCAGCAGCTGGGATTTTAATGGCTACACCTTC.

This clone was seen a single time. The V and J genes are TRBV6-5 and TRBJ1-1; no clear D gene. Deletions cut 7 bases from V and 4 bases from J, with 7 bases between. The CDR3 spans 11 residues. Germline CDR1 is MNHEY and CDR2 is SVGAGI. CDR3 DNA sequence: TGTGCCAGCATTCAGAGCACTGAAGCTTTCTTT. Protein product: CASIQSTEAFF.

This sequence joins TRBV2 and TRBJ1-6; a possible D gene is TRBD1 (6 bases). The germline CDR1 and CDR2 sequences are SNHLY and FYNNEI. Trimming shortened V by 0 bases and J by 10 bases, and 19 bases separated the two germline ends. The CDR3 spans 17 residues. The CDR3 loop reads CASSEAPARGMGSPLHF. The CDR3 bases are TGTGCCAGCAGTGAAGCGCCGGCCAGGGGCATGGGATCACCCCTCCACTTT.

The chain combines TRBV15 with TRBJ1-2, with D tentatively TRBD1 (5 bases). Germline V gene sequence: CDR1 LNHNV, CDR2 YYDKDF (reference sequence). The ends were cut back, 1 base at V and 8 bases at J, with 20 bases in the middle. The CDR3 has 16 residues. The CDR3 nucleotides are TGTGCCACCAGCAGAGCGAGGGGCGGTTACCTAGGAGGCTACACCTTC. Translating it yields CATSRARGGYLGGYTF.

V usage is TRBV9 and J usage is TRBJ2-1, with TRBD1 matching over 7 bases. From germline, CDR1 is SGDLS and CDR2 YYNGEE. The CDR3 totals 15 residues. Germline trimming cut 4 bases from V and 2 bases from J; bases unmatched to any gene: 6. CDR3 nucleotide sequence: TGTGCCAGCAGCCTCAGGGGGTTCCCCTACAATGAGCAGTTCTTC. This translates into CASSLRGFPYNEQFF. Full variable domain (rest looked up from reference TRBV9 and TRBJ2-1): DSGVTQTPKHLITATGQRVTLRCSPRSGDLSVYWYQQSLDQGLQFLIQYYNGEERAKGNILERFSAQQFPDLHSELNLSSLELGDSALYFCASSLRGFPYNEQFFGPGTRLTVL.

The V gene is TRBV10-3, the J gene TRBJ1-1, with D unresolved. Germline loops: CDR1 ENHRY, CDR2 SYGVKD. With 5 bases removed from V and 7 bases from J, the gap between germline ends came to 20 bases. The CDR3 runs 15 residues. The CDR3 region has the DNA TGTGCCATCAGTCCCCCCCATGGGCGAGGGAATGAAGCTTTCTTT. It specifies CAISPPHGRGNEAFF.